Listed below are T cell receptor beta chains from one sample, sequenced in a study of vaccination and CD4 T cells after COVID-19. The antigens these receptors bind are not known. TCRdb ran MiXCR on the PCR reads and lists one entry per CDR3 protein. The table shows around 21,000 distinct CDR3 sequences, with 45% to 60% occurring only once. The sequenced sample consisted of CD4+ T cells from blood, cultured in vitro. These receptor sequences come from a human donor who had recovered from COVID-19. CDR3s include the opening cysteine and the closing phenylalanine or tryptophan. D genes are given only for firm matches. Some rows mark clone size as missing; the rest say once, few, many or name a class of expanded clone.

d_call: NA
v_call: TRBV20-1
clone_size: few
j_call: TRBJ2-1
cdr3_aa: CSAVGDNEQFF
cdr3_nt: TGCAGTGCTGTGGGGGATAATGAGCAGTTCTTC

d_call: NA
v_call: TRBV6-1
clone_size: few
j_call: TRBJ1-2
cdr3_aa: CASSERIGYTF
cdr3_nt: TGTGCCAGCAGTGAACGAATTGGCTACACCTTC

d_call: NA
v_call: TRBV7-8
clone_size: NA
j_call: TRBJ2-4
cdr3_aa: CASSFGPVLDKNIQYF
cdr3_nt: TGTGCCAGCAGCTTTGGACCGGTCTTAGACAAAAACATTCAGTACTTC

d_call: TRBD1
v_call: TRBV20-1
clone_size: NA
j_call: TRBJ1-1
cdr3_aa: CSARTGSVNTEAFF
cdr3_nt: TGCAGTGCTAGGACAGGGAGTGTGAACACTGAAGCTTTCTTT

d_call: NA
v_call: TRBV25-1
clone_size: few
j_call: TRBJ2-2
cdr3_aa: CASSGRGELFF
cdr3_nt: TGTGCCAGCAGCGGGCGAGGGGAGCTGTTTTTT

d_call: TRBD1
v_call: TRBV6-4
clone_size: few
j_call: TRBJ1-2
cdr3_aa: CASSPTGQTIYGYTF
cdr3_nt: TGTGCCAGCAGTCCGACGGGACAGACCATCTATGGCTACACCTTC

d_call: NA
v_call: TRBV2
clone_size: NA
j_call: TRBJ1-5
cdr3_aa: CASMAGYNQPQHF
cdr3_nt: TGTGCCAGCATGGCAGGATACAATCAGCCCCAGCATTTT

d_call: NA
v_call: TRBV7-2
clone_size: few
j_call: TRBJ1-2
cdr3_aa: CASRSGRNYGYTF
cdr3_nt: TGTGCCAGCAGGTCAGGAAGAAACTATGGCTACACCTTC

d_call: NA
v_call: TRBV20-1
clone_size: few
j_call: TRBJ1-3
cdr3_aa: CSATGPSGNTIYF
cdr3_nt: TGCAGTGCTACGGGACCCTCTGGAAACACCATATATTTT

d_call: TRBD1
v_call: TRBV7-2
clone_size: NA
j_call: TRBJ2-7
cdr3_aa: CASSFGQGPYEQYF
cdr3_nt: TGTGCCAGCAGCTTCGGACAGGGTCCCTACGAGCAGTACTTC

d_call: NA
v_call: TRBV27
clone_size: NA
j_call: TRBJ1-5
cdr3_aa: CASRTRGEGQPQHF
cdr3_nt: TGTGCCAGCAGGACCAGGGGCGAGGGTCAGCCCCAGCATTTT

d_call: TRBD2
v_call: TRBV6-1
clone_size: NA
j_call: TRBJ2-5
cdr3_aa: CASRRLPGLAGGEGVLLQQETQYF
cdr3_nt: TGTGCCAGCAGAAGATTACCGGGACTAGCGGGAGGGGAAGGGGTCCTACTCCAACAAGAGACCCAGTACTTC

d_call: NA
v_call: TRBV6-1
clone_size: few
j_call: TRBJ2-2
cdr3_aa: CASSRESHVTGELFF
cdr3_nt: TGTGCCAGCAGTAGAGAGTCCCACGTCACTGGGGAGCTGTTTTTT

d_call: NA
v_call: TRBV6-4
clone_size: NA
j_call: TRBJ2-4
cdr3_aa: CASSDRDFGNIQYF
cdr3_nt: TGTGCCAGCAGTGACCGGGACTTCGGAAACATTCAGTACTTC

d_call: NA
v_call: TRBV12-3/TRBV12-4
clone_size: NA
j_call: TRBJ1-2
cdr3_aa: CASSHSPGEDGYTF
cdr3_nt: TGTGCCAGCAGCCATTCCCCAGGGGAGGATGGCTACACCTTC

d_call: TRBD1
v_call: TRBV20-1
clone_size: NA
j_call: TRBJ2-7
cdr3_aa: CSAPGQGIYEQYF
cdr3_nt: TGCAGTGCCCCGGGACAGGGCATTTACGAGCAGTACTTC

d_call: NA
v_call: TRBV30
clone_size: few
j_call: TRBJ1-1
cdr3_aa: CAWSYFQGIGEAFF
cdr3_nt: TGTGCCTGGAGTTATTTCCAGGGGATAGGTGAAGCTTTCTTT

d_call: NA
v_call: TRBV20-1
clone_size: NA
j_call: TRBJ2-3
cdr3_aa: CSARGPVSTDTQYF
cdr3_nt: TGCAGTGCTAGAGGGCCTGTGAGCACAGATACGCAGTATTTT

d_call: NA
v_call: TRBV5-1
clone_size: NA
j_call: TRBJ1-2
cdr3_aa: CASSLDGGAYGYTF
cdr3_nt: TGCGCCAGCAGCTTGGACGGGGGAGCCTATGGCTACACCTTC

d_call: TRBD1
v_call: TRBV7-9
clone_size: few
j_call: TRBJ2-7
cdr3_aa: CASSLVTGTAFYEQYF
cdr3_nt: TGTGCCAGCAGCTTAGTGACCGGGACAGCTTTCTACGAGCAGTACTTC

d_call: TRBD2
v_call: TRBV4-2
clone_size: NA
j_call: TRBJ2-6
cdr3_aa: CASSLLGAGGDGANVLTF
cdr3_nt: TGTGCCAGCAGCCTCCTCGGGGCGGGGGGAGATGGGGCCAACGTCCTGACTTTC

d_call: NA
v_call: TRBV2
clone_size: few
j_call: TRBJ2-7
cdr3_aa: CASNGVWEHEQYF
cdr3_nt: TGTGCCAGCAACGGGGTCTGGGAACACGAGCAGTACTTC

d_call: TRBD1
v_call: TRBV12-3/TRBV12-4
clone_size: NA
j_call: TRBJ1-5
cdr3_aa: CASNQQGGDQPQHF
cdr3_nt: TGTGCCAGCAACCAGCAGGGGGGTGACCAGCCCCAGCATTTT

d_call: NA
v_call: TRBV10-2
clone_size: NA
j_call: TRBJ1-1
cdr3_aa: CASTIRTGSTEAFF
cdr3_nt: TGCGCCAGCACTATTAGAACAGGGAGCACTGAAGCTTTCTTT

d_call: TRBD1
v_call: TRBV6-1
clone_size: NA
j_call: TRBJ2-7
cdr3_aa: CASSDGTGNYEQYF
cdr3_nt: TGTGCCAGCAGTGATGGGACAGGGAACTACGAGCAGTACTTC

d_call: NA
v_call: TRBV29-1
clone_size: once
j_call: TRBJ2-3
cdr3_aa: CSVDTDTQYF
cdr3_nt: TGCAGCGTTGACACAGATACGCAGTATTTT

d_call: NA
v_call: TRBV6-2/TRBV6-3
clone_size: NA
j_call: TRBJ2-1
cdr3_aa: CASSMANRRVF
cdr3_nt: TGTGCCAGCAGTATGGCCAACCGGCGGGTCTTC

d_call: TRBD2
v_call: TRBV2
clone_size: NA
j_call: TRBJ2-1
cdr3_aa: CASSGLAVRGVNEQFF
cdr3_nt: TGTGCCAGCAGTGGGCTTGCGGTGCGGGGGGTCAATGAGCAGTTCTTC

d_call: NA
v_call: TRBV2
clone_size: NA
j_call: TRBJ1-5
cdr3_aa: CASSVLGPDNQPQHF
cdr3_nt: TGTGCCAGCAGTGTACTTGGGCCAGACAATCAGCCCCAGCATTTT

d_call: NA
v_call: TRBV11-3
clone_size: NA
j_call: TRBJ2-1
cdr3_aa: CASSLFGPQTTLEEQFF
cdr3_nt: TGTGCCAGCAGCTTGTTCGGCCCCCAGACTACCCTCGAGGAGCAGTTCTTC

d_call: TRBD2
v_call: TRBV6-5
clone_size: NA
j_call: TRBJ2-7
cdr3_aa: CASSYGRGGPLFTYEQYF
cdr3_nt: TGTGCCAGCAGTTACGGTCGCGGGGGGCCACTTTTTACCTACGAGCAGTACTTC

d_call: NA
v_call: TRBV12-3/TRBV12-4
clone_size: NA
j_call: TRBJ1-2
cdr3_aa: CASSLTQGVGGYTF
cdr3_nt: TGTGCCAGCAGCCTAACACAAGGTGTCGGTGGCTACACCTTC

d_call: TRBD1
v_call: TRBV20-1
clone_size: few
j_call: TRBJ1-2
cdr3_aa: CSARPGQVLEGYTF
cdr3_nt: TGCAGTGCTCGACCGGGACAGGTCTTAGAAGGCTACACCTTC

d_call: TRBD1
v_call: TRBV15
clone_size: NA
j_call: TRBJ2-7
cdr3_aa: CATSRDLGQGAREQYF
cdr3_nt: TGTGCCACCAGCAGAGACCTAGGACAGGGGGCGCGTGAGCAGTACTTC

d_call: NA
v_call: TRBV6-1
clone_size: NA
j_call: TRBJ2-7
cdr3_aa: CASSEGSGHLSYEQYF
cdr3_nt: TGTGCCAGCAGTGAGGGGTCGGGCCACCTTTCCTACGAGCAGTACTTC